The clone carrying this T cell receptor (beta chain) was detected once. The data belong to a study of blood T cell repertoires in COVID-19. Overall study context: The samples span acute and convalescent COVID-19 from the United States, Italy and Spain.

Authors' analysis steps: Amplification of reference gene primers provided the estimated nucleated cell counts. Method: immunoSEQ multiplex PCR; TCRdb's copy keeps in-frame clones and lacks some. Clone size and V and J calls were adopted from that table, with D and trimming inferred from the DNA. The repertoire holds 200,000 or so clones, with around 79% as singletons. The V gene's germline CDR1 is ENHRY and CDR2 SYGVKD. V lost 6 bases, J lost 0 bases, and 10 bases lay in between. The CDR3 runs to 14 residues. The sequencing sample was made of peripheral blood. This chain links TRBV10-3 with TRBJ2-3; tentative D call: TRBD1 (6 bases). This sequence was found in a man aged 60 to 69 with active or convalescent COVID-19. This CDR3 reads CAIRDSSSTDTQYF. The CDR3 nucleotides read TGTGCCATCAGGGACAGCTCTAGCACAGATACGCAGTATTTT.